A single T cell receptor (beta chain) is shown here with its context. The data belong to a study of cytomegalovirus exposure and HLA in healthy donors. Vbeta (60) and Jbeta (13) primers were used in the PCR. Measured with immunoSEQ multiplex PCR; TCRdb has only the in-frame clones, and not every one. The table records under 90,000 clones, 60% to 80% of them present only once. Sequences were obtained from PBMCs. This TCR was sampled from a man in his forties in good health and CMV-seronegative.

The CDR3 DNA is TGTGCCAGCAGAACTGGACAGGGAGGGGGATACGAGCAGTACTTC. Its translation: CASRTGQGGGYEQYF. V usage is TRBV6-5 and J usage is TRBJ2-7; TRBD1 might be the D (8 bases). The CDR3 extends over 15 amino acids. Germline loops: CDR1 MNHEY, CDR2 SVGAGI. V shed 6 bases and J shed 4 bases, with 19 bases lying between them.